This TCR beta chain was sequenced during a study of blood T cells in healthy people across ages. In the case of this clonotype: A much more abundant neighbour one base away suggests this may be a read error.

Primers used in a second PCR of about 7 to 12 cycles were a sample-barcoded 5' primer and a J-beta primer mix. TCRdb recomputed calls from the 5' RACE reads with MiXCR, one row per CDR3 protein. The sample gives 800,000 to 950,000 distinct CDR3 sequences, around 29% of which show up once; roughly 10% is in the top ten. CDR3 size: 14 residues. The sample also formed part of further work on T cells of mothers and their children.

This TCR came from a woman aged 40 to 49 in good health. The rearrangement uses TRBV12-3 or TRBV12-4 and TRBJ2-1; 9 bases match TRBD1. Sequenced: blood. The CDR3 region is CTSRGTGTYNEQFF. The CDR3 nucleotides read TGTACCAGCAGGGGGACAGGGACCTACAATGAGCAGTTCTTC.